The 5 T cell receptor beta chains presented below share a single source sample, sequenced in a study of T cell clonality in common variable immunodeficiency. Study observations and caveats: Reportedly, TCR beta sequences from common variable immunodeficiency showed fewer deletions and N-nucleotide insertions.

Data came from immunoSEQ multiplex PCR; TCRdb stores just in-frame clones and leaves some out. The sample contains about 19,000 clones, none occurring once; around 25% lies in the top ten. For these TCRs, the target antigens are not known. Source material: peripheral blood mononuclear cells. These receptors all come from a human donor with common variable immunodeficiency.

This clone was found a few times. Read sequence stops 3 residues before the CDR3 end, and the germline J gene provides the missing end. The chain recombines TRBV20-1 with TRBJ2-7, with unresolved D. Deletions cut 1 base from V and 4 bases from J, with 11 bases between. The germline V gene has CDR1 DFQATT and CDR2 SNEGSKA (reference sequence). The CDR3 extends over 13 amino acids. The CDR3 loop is CSARVLWQYEQYF. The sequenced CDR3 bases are TGCAGTGCTAGAGTTTTGTGGCAATACGAG.

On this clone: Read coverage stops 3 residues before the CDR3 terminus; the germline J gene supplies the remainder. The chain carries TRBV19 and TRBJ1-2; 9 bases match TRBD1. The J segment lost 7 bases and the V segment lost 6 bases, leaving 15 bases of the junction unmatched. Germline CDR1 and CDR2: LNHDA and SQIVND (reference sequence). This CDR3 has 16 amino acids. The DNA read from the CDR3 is TGTGCCAGTAGAAATCCGGGACAGGGTTCTTTTTTTGGC. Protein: CASRNPGQGSFFG. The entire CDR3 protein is CASRNPGQGSFFGYTF. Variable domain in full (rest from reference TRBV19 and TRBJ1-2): DGGITQSPKYLFRKEGQNVTLSCEQNLNHDAMYWYRQDPGQGLRLIYYSQIVNDFQKGDIAEGYSVSREKKESFPLTVTSAQKNPTAFYLCASRNPGQGSFFGYTFGSGTRLTVV.

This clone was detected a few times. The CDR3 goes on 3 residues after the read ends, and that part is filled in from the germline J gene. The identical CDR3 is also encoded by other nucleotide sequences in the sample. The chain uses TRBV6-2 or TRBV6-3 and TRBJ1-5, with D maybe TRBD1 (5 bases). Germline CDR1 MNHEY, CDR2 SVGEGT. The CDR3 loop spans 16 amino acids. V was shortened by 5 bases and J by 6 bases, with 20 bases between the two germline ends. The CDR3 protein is CASSASLGGGGQPQHF. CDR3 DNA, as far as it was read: TGTGCCAGCAGTGCCTCCCTCGGGGGGGGAGGTCAGCCC.

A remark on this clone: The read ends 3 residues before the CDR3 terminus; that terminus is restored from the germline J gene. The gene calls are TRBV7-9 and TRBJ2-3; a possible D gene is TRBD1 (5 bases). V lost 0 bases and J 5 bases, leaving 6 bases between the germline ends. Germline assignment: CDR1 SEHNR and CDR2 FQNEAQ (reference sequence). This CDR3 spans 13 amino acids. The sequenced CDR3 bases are TGTGCCAGCAGCTTAGCAGGGGAAGATACG. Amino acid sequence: CASSLAGEDT. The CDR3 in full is CASSLAGEDTQYF.

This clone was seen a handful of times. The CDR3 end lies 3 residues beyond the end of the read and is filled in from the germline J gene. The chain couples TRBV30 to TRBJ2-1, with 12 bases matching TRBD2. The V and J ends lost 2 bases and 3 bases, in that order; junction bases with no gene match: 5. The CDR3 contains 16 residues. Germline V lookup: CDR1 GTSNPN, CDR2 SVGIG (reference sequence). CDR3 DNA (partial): TGTGCCTGGAGTCTGACTAGCGGGAGTGGCTACAATGAG. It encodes CAWSLTSGSGYNE. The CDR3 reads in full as CAWSLTSGSGYNEQFF.